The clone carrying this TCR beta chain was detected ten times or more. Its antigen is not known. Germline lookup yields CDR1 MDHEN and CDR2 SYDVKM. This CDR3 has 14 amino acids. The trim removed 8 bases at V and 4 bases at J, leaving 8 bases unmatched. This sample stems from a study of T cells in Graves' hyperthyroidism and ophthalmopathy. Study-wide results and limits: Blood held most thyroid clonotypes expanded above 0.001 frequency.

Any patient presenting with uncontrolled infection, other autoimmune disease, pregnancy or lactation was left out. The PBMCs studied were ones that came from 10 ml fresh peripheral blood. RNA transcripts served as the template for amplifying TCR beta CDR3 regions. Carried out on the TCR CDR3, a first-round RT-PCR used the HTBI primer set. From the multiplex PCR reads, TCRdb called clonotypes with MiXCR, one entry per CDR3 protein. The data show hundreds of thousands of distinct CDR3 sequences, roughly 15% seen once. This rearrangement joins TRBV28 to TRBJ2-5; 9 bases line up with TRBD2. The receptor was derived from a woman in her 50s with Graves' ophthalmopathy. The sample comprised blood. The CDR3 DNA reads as TGTGCCAGCTTCAGTTGGCGGGGGGGAGAGACCCAGTACTTC. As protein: CASFSWRGGETQYF.